The T cell receptor beta chain described here comes from a study of memory CD4+ T cells and cytomegalovirus serostatus. Single viable CD3+CD4+CD8-CD45RO+ cells were sorted as the memory CD4+ T cells. A word on this clone: What it binds is unknown.

The V end was cut by 3 bases, the J end by 5 bases, with 10 bases between. This CDR3 has 13 residues. Per germline, CDR1 SGHTA and CDR2 FQGNSA. Using immunoSEQ multiplex PCR, the repertoire was profiled, and TCRdb retains in-frame clones only, with some absent. The sample includes approximately 41,000 clones, 76% of them seen just once. General study results and limits: Of 150 to 200 reported CMV TCRbeta sequences, about 70 were found in memory CD4+ repertoires.

The sample taken for sequencing was memory CD4+ T cells from blood. The TCR was taken from an adult in good health and CMV-seronegative. This chain joins TRBV7-2 and TRBJ2-5; D remains unclear. The CDR3: CASSLGMRETQYF. DNA for the CDR3: TGTGCCAGCAGCTTGGGGATGAGGGAGACCCAGTACTTC.